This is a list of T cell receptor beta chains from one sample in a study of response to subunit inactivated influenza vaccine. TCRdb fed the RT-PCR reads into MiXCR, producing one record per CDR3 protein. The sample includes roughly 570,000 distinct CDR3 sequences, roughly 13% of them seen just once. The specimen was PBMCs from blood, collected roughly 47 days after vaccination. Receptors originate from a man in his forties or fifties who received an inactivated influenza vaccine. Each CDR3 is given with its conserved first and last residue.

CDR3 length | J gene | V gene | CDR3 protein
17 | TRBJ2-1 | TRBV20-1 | CSARDHRVLWALHEQFF
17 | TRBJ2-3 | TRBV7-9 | CASSPGLAGVSTDTQYF
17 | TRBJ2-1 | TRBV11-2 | CASSLGVPTSGEDEQFF
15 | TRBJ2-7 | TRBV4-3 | CASSRDRGRFYEQYF
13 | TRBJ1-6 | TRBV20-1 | CSVRTESNSPLHF
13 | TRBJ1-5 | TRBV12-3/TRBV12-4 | CASSLNEGQPQHF
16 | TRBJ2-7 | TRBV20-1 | CSARDRLAPFTDEQYF
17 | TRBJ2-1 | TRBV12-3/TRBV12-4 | CASSSLGSGRSHNEQFF
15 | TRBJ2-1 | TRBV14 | CASSQRDRVYNEQFF
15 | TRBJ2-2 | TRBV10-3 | CATLESGSVTGELFF
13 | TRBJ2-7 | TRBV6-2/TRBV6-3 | CASTPRNYYEQYF
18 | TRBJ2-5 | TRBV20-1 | CSARDQRQGLDRVETQYF
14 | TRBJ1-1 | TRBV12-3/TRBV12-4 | CASRRRDLNTEAFF
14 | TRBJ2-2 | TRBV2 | CASSETSFTGELFF
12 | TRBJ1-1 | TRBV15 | CATSRGPGSAFF
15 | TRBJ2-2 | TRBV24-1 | CATSDYRDYTGELFF
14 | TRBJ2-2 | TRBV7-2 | CASSFRARTGELFF
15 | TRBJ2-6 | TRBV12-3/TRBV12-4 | CASTPWGPGANVLTF
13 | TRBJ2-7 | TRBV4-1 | CASSQDSETRRDF
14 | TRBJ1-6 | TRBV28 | CASSLPGWNSPLHF
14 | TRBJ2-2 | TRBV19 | CASSIAGKTGELFF
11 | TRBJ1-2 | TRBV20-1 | CSVGSNYGYTF
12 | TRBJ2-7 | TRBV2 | CASSVTIYEQYF
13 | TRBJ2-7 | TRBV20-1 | CSPRQRVPYEQYF
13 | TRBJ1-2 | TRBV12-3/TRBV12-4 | CASSATSFYGYTF
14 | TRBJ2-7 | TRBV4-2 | CASSQDRVGEEQYF
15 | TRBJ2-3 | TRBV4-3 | CASSQDLVATDTQYF
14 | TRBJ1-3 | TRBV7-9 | CASSLVLSGNTIYF
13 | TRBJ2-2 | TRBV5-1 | CASSLGGVAELFF
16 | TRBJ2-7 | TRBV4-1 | CASSQGPTSGFYEQYF
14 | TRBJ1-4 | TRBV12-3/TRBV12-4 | CASSLLPDGEKLFF
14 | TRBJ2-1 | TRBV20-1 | CSAREPGLAGEQFF
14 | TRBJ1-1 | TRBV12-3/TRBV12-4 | CASTRTVVGTEAFF
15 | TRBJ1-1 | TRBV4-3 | CASSQDEVGNTEAFF
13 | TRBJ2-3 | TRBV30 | CAWSEQSGDTQYF
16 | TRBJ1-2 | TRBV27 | CASRGGQGRGNYGYTF
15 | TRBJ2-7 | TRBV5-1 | CASSLAAVRSVEQYF
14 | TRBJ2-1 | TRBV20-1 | CSARTSIGYNEQFF
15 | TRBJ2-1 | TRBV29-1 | CSVEEGGQPNNEQFF
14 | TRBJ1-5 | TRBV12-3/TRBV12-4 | CASSADRVNQPQHF
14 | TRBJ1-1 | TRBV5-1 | CASSLIGMNTEAFF
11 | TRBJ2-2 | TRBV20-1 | CSATGGGGLFF
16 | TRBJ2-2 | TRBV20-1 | CCARSLSRSNTGELFF